This T cell receptor beta chain was retrieved from a study of T cells in localized non-small cell lung cancer. Findings and limits, study-wide: Median around 62 top-100 tumor clones were shared with paired adjacent lung.

This clone was recorded a few times. What it binds is not known. The CDR3 spans 14 residues. The V gene's germline CDR1 is MGHRA and CDR2 YSYEKL. Trimming removed 4 bases from V and 5 bases from J; junction bases left unmatched: 6. Sequencing used immunoSEQ multiplex PCR; TCRdb keeps in-frame clones, though not all of them. The data show 40,000 or so clones, 81% seen once. V gene TRBV4-1 combines with J gene TRBJ2-7, with 9 bases matching TRBD2. The TCR originated in a male donor aged 60 or over with stage II lung adenocarcinoma. Sample: peripheral blood mononuclear cells, taken before any cancer treatment. The CDR3 loop is CASSPRREGNEQYF. The CDR3 DNA reads TGCGCCAGCAGCCCCCGGCGGGAGGGGAACGAGCAGTACTTC.